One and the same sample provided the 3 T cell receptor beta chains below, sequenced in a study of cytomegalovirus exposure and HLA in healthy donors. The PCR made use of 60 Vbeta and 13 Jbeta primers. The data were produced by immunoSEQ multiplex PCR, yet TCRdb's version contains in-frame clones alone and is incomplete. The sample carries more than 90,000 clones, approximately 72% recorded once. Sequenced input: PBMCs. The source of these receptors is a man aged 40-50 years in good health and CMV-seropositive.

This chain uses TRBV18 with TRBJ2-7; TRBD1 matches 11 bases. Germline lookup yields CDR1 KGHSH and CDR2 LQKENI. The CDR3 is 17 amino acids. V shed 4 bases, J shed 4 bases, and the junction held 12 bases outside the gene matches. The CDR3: CASSRRDRGIGRYEQYF. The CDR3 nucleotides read TGTGCCAGCTCACGCCGGGACAGGGGGATAGGAAGGTACGAGCAGTACTTC.

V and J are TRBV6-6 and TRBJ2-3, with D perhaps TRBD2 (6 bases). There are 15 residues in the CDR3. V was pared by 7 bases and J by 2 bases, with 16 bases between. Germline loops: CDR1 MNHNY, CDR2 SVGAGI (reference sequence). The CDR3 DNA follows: TGTGCCAGCAAAGGGACTCCGGACGCCACAGATACGCAGTATTTT. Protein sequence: CASKGTPDATDTQYF.

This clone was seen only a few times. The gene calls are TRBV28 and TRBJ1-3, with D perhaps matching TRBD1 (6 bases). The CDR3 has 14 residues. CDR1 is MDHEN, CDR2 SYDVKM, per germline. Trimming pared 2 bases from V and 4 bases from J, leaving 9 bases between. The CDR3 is CASSLPGAGNTIYF. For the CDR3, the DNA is TGTGCCAGCAGTTTACCAGGGGCCGGAAACACCATATATTTT.